One sample yielded the 28 T cell receptor beta chains listed below, sequenced in a study of T cells in Graves' hyperthyroidism and ophthalmopathy. RNA transcripts yielded amplified TCR beta CDR3 regions. HTBI primers were the set used in a first-round RT-PCR of the TCR CDR3. TCRdb re-called the multiplex PCR reads with MiXCR, one entry per CDR3 protein. Of 600,000 to 800,000 distinct CDR3 sequences listed, 30% to 40% were seen once; the top ten hold roughly 31%. The sample taken for sequencing was blood. The receptors come from a woman in her thirties or forties with Graves' hyperthyroidism.

The table lists this clonotype with many counts. The chain links TRBV7-9 to TRBJ1-2; D is uncertain. Germline values: CDR1 SEHNR, CDR2 FQNEAQ (reference sequence). This CDR3 has 12 amino acids. Trimming cost V 1 base and J 7 bases, with 7 bases left between them. CDR3 DNA sequence: TGTGCCAGCAGCTTAGGGCTTCCTGGCTACACCTTC. Translating it yields CASSLGLPGYTF.

The V call is TRBV7-2, the J call TRBJ1-6, with D maybe TRBD1 (5 bases). CDR1 is SGHTA and CDR2 is FQGNSA in the germline V gene. Trimming removed 8 bases from V and 7 bases from J, with 21 bases in between. The CDR3 is made up of 16 amino acids. CDR3 region: CASLAKRGVLNSPLHF. DNA of the CDR3: TGTGCCAGCCTGGCAAAGCGGGGGGTCCTGAATTCACCCCTCCACTTT. Variable domain in full (rest from reference TRBV7-2 and TRBJ1-6): GAGVSQSPSNKVTEKGKDVELRCDPISGHTALYWYRQSLGQGLEFLIYFQGNSAPDKSGLPSDRFSAERTGGSVSTLTIQRTQQEDSAVYLCASLAKRGVLNSPLHFGNGTRLTVT.

This clonotype appeared once. An end of the junction differs from the germline gene, which may be a read error. V and J are TRBV6-5 and TRBJ1-2; D gene unclear. CDR1 is MNHEY and CDR2 is SVGAGI in the germline V gene. The CDR3 loop spans 14 amino acids. This CDR3 reads CASSVAGTAYDYTF. CDR3 in DNA: TGTGCCAGCAGTGTCGCCGGTACAGCTTATGACTACACCTTC.

The table lists this clonotype with many counts. The chain has TRBV19 and TRBJ1-2; D is unresolved. This CDR3 is 13 amino acids long. CDR1 and CDR2 (germline): LNHDA, SQIVND (reference sequence). V was clipped by 8 bases and J by 3 bases, with 13 bases between them. CDR3 coding DNA: TGTGCCAGTTCCCCGGCTCTCGACTATGGCTACACCTTC. Translated: CASSPALDYGYTF.

This clonotype was counted many times. The CDR3 loop is CASSLDRFLRSAGANVLTF. DNA of the CDR3: TGTGCCAGCAGCTTAGATAGATTTTTACGCTCGGCTGGGGCCAACGTCCTGACTTTC. The rearrangement uses TRBV7-8 and TRBJ2-6; D remains unclear. The CDR3 loop spans 19 amino acids. Germline values: CDR1 SGHVS, CDR2 FQNEAQ. V was clipped by 1 base and J by 2 bases, with 18 bases between them.

This rearrangement joins TRBV6-5 to TRBJ1-1; D unresolved. This CDR3 has 12 amino acids. V lost 6 bases and J 9 bases, leaving 14 bases between the germline ends. Germline V gives CDR1 MNHEY, CDR2 SVGAGI. DNA of the CDR3: TGTGCCAGCAGCCACTCGAGATTGCAAGCTTTCTTT. Protein sequence: CASSHSRLQAFF.

This clonotype was recorded many times. The V call is TRBV7-9, the J call TRBJ2-3, with TRBD2 as a possible D gene (5 bases). Germline values: CDR1 SEHNR, CDR2 FQNEAQ (reference sequence). There are 12 residues in the CDR3. V was cut by 5 bases and J by 5 bases, with 8 bases left in between. The CDR3 region has the DNA TGTGCCAGCAGCCCAGAGGGAGATACGCAGTATTTT. Residues: CASSPEGDTQYF.

Ten or more counts support this clonotype. The chain joins TRBV10-2 to TRBJ2-5; TRBD1 matches at 7 bases. Germline V gene data show CDR1 as WSHSY and CDR2 as SAAADI. The CDR3 is made up of 18 amino acids. Germline trimming cut 4 bases from V and 1 base from J; bases unmatched to any gene: 15. The chain's CDR3 is CASSVSTGDIRGQETQYF. As DNA, the CDR3 is TGCGCCAGCAGTGTTTCAACAGGGGACATACGAGGCCAAGAGACCCAGTACTTC.

This clonotype was seen only a few times. The chain carries TRBV7-9 and TRBJ2-7, with 7 bases matching TRBD2. The V and J ends lost 5 bases and 0 bases, in that order; junction bases with no gene match: 7. This CDR3 contains 15 residues. The germline V gene encodes CDR1 SEHNR and CDR2 FQNEAQ (reference sequence). CDR3 protein: CASSADGTISYEQYF. In DNA, the CDR3 is TGTGCCAGCAGCGCGGACGGGACTATCTCCTACGAGCAGTACTTC.

The gene calls are TRBV5-1 and TRBJ2-5; D is undetermined. This CDR3 comprises 9 residues. V was clipped by 10 bases and J by 3 bases, with 4 bases between them. CDR1 SGHRS and CDR2 YFSETQ come from the germline V gene. DNA for the CDR3: TGCGCCTGGGAAGAGACCCAGTACTTC. This translates into CAWEETQYF. Drawing the rest from reference TRBV5-1 and TRBJ2-5, the complete variable domain is KAGVTQTPRYLIKTRGQQVTLSCSPISGHRSVSWYQQTPGQGLQFLFEYFSETQRNKGNFPGRFSGRQFSNSRSEMNVSTLELGDSALYLCAWEETQYFGPGTRLLVL.

This clonotype was seen many times. The chain employs TRBV7-9 and TRBJ1-5, with 10 nucleotides matching TRBD1. Trimming at V came to 1 base and at J to 0 bases, leaving 6 bases not matched to a gene. Germline V gene data show CDR1 as SEHNR and CDR2 as FQNEAQ (reference sequence). The CDR3 runs 18 residues. CDR3 DNA sequence: TGTGCCAGCAGCTTAGTTGGGACAGGGGCTCTTAGCAATCAGCCCCAGCATTTT. Translating it yields CASSLVGTGALSNQPQHF.

The V call is TRBV12-3 or TRBV12-4, the J call TRBJ1-4; D may be TRBD1 (5 bases). Trimming removed 5 bases at V and 5 bases at J, with 21 bases between. The CDR3 runs to 17 residues. The CDR3 here is CASSLNRGHTRNEKLFF. The CDR3, as DNA: TGTGCCAGCAGTCTCAACCGGGGCCACACCCGCAATGAAAAACTGTTTTTT.

This clonotype was seen repeatedly, ten times or more. The V gene is TRBV20-1, the J gene TRBJ1-1; a possible D gene is TRBD1 (5 bases). Germline assignment: CDR1 DFQATT and CDR2 SNEGSKA (reference sequence). This CDR3 contains 12 residues. The V and J ends lost 6 bases and 4 bases respectively, with 12 bases between them. The CDR3 reads CSAPDTPTEAFF. CDR3 nucleotides: TGCAGTGCCCCGGACACTCCCACTGAAGCTTTCTTT.

This clonotype was detected ten times or more. V gene TRBV2 combines with J gene TRBJ2-7; 7 bases map to TRBD1. V was clipped by 6 bases and J by 3 bases; unmatched bases: 11. This CDR3 is 15 amino acids long. Looked up from germline, CDR1 is SNHLY and CDR2 is FYNNEI. CDR3 DNA: TGTGCCAGCAGGGCGGACAGGCGACAATACTACGAGCAGTACTTC. Amino acid sequence: CASRADRRQYYEQYF.

This clonotype has just a few counts. The chain is built from TRBV6-5 and TRBJ1-6; D unclear. The CDR3 totals 17 residues. With 0 bases removed from V and 9 bases from J, the gap between germline ends came to 18 bases. Germline CDR1 reads MNHEY; CDR2 reads SVGAGI. As DNA, the CDR3 is TGTGCCAGCAGTTACTCGATGGATCAGGCCACATTTTCACCCCTCCACTTT. Protein: CASSYSMDQATFSPLHF.

The V call is TRBV30, the J call TRBJ2-5, with 8 nucleotides matching TRBD1. The CDR3 is made up of 15 amino acids. Unmatched junction bases numbered 9, after V lost 1 base and J lost 5 bases. Looked up from germline, CDR1 is GTSNPN and CDR2 is SVGIG (reference sequence). Here the CDR3 reads CAWSAAGGRKETQYF. The CDR3 region has the DNA TGTGCCTGGAGTGCGGCAGGGGGCCGTAAGGAGACCCAGTACTTC.

This clonotype was observed once. The CDR3 is CASRLDRSYNSPLHF. DNA for the CDR3: TGTGCCAGCAGGTTGGACCGCTCCTATAATTCACCCCTCCACTTT. V usage is TRBV7-9 and J usage is TRBJ1-6; D is uncertain. This CDR3 comprises 15 residues. Germline V gives CDR1 SEHNR, CDR2 FQNEAQ (reference sequence). The germline V and J ends were trimmed by 6 bases and 0 bases, with 9 bases remaining between them.

This clonotype was seen a single time. This chain joins TRBV27 and TRBJ2-5; TRBD2 agrees at 14 bases. In germline, CDR1 is MNHEY, CDR2 SMNVEV (reference sequence). V was clipped by 2 bases and J by 5 bases; unmatched bases: 7. The CDR3 runs to 17 residues. For the CDR3, the DNA is TGTGCCAGCAGTTTAGACGGGACTAGCGGGAGTCGCGAGACCCAGTACTTC. Translation gives CASSLDGTSGSRETQYF.

Turning to this clonotype: Because the CDR3 is missing its conserved closing phenylalanine or tryptophan, this is likely a read error. The rearrangement links TRBV19 to TRBJ1-5, with D possibly being TRBD1 (5 bases). The CDR3 covers 14 residues. The germline V gene has CDR1 LNHDA and CDR2 SQIVND (reference sequence). The CDR3 DNA reads TGTGCCAGTAGGATAGGGTGGGGGTATCAGCCCCAGCATCTT. Translation: CASRIGWGYQPQHL.

This clonotype was recorded many times. The rearrangement uses TRBV20-1 and TRBJ1-5, with TRBD1 as a possible D gene (6 bases). The CDR3 is 13 residues long. CDR1 and CDR2 from the germline V gene are DFQATT and SNEGSKA (reference sequence). V shed 1 base and J shed 5 bases, with 9 bases lying between them. CDR3 loop: CSARGEGDQPQHF. As DNA, the CDR3 is TGCAGTGCTAGAGGCGAGGGGGATCAGCCCCAGCATTTT.

The table lists this clonotype with a few counts. The CDR3 is CASSRAVYSGANVLTF. CDR3 nucleotides: TGTGCCAGCAGCAGGGCAGTTTACTCTGGGGCCAACGTCCTGACTTTC. The chain employs TRBV3-1 and TRBJ2-6; D is ambiguous. The V end lost 5 bases, the J end lost 0 bases, and 11 bases lay between the germline ends. The CDR3 length is 16 residues. Germline V gene data show CDR1 as LGHDT and CDR2 as YNNKEL (reference sequence).

This clonotype appeared many times. The J gene is TRBJ1-1, the V gene TRBV19; unclear D gene. Germline values: CDR1 LNHDA, CDR2 SQIVND (reference sequence). CDR3 length: 13 residues. V lost 4 bases to trimming and J lost 1 base, with 7 bases between them. Here the CDR3 DNA reads TGTGCCAGTAGTACCGGGCGGAACACTGAAGCTTTCTTT. Translated, it gives CASSTGRNTEAFF.

The sample holds a few counts of this clonotype. The chain couples TRBV4-2 to TRBJ1-2, with 8 bases lining up with TRBD1. There are 14 residues in the CDR3. The ends lost 6 bases at V and 7 bases at J; junction bases unmatched: 10. The V gene's germline CDR1 is LGHNA and CDR2 YNFKEQ. The chain's CDR3 is CASSQIGQGGGYTF. The CDR3 DNA sequence: TGTGCCAGCAGTCAGATTGGACAGGGCGGTGGCTACACCTTC.

V usage is TRBV7-9 and J usage is TRBJ2-5, with 9 bases aligning to TRBD2. Trimming removed 4 bases from V and 11 bases from J; junction bases left unmatched: 14. The CDR3 runs to 15 residues. The germline V gene encodes CDR1 SEHNR and CDR2 FQNEAQ (reference sequence). The CDR3 here is CASSSGLAGAGEQYF. The CDR3 DNA follows: TGTGCCAGCAGCTCCGGATTAGCGGGGGCCGGGGAGCAGTACTTC.

This chain uses TRBV7-9 with TRBJ1-4; TRBD1 is a possible D gene (6 bases). The CDR3 loop spans 16 amino acids. Per the germline V gene, CDR1 is SEHNR and CDR2 is FQNEAQ (reference sequence). V lost 6 bases and J 3 bases, leaving 17 bases between the germline ends. In nucleotides, the CDR3 is TGTGCCAGCAGTGGTTCCTTACGGGGGCCTAATGAAAAACTGTTTTTT. Its protein product is CASSGSLRGPNEKLFF.

Note on this clonotype: Likely a read error: the CDR3 ends without its conserved phenylalanine or tryptophan. Because the CDR3's place on the DNA is in doubt, the DNA is left out and the CDR3 is given as listed by TCRdb. The rearrangement uses TRBV19 and TRBJ2-7; TRBD2, the table's D call, was not compared with the DNA. Germline lookup yields CDR1 LNHDA and CDR2 SQIVND (reference sequence). The CDR3 numbers 10 amino acids, ends counted. The CDR3 loop is CASSIGGLAG.

This clonotype was counted at least ten times. Germline and junction disagree at one end, which may indicate a read error. This chain joins TRBV7-7 and TRBJ1-1, with D unresolved. CDR1 and CDR2 (germline): SSHAT, FNYEAQ (reference sequence). CDR3 size: 14 residues. Here the CDR3 DNA reads TGTGCTAGCAGCCCGGCTCTTGGGCGCACTGAAGCTTTCTTT. Translated, it gives CASSPALGRTEAFF.

For this clonotype: The conserved phenylalanine or tryptophan is not found at the CDR3 terminus, so this likely reflects a read error. This chain connects TRBV4-1 to TRBJ2-7; D is perhaps TRBD1 (6 bases). This CDR3 spans 17 amino acids. V dropped 0 bases and J dropped 3 bases, with 18 bases sitting between them. CDR1 and CDR2 from the germline V gene are MGHRA and YSYEKL. The CDR3 DNA is TGCGCCAGCAGCCAAGATCCTACAGGGAGCAACAGCTACGAGCAGTACCTC. This encodes CASSQDPTGSNSYEQYL.